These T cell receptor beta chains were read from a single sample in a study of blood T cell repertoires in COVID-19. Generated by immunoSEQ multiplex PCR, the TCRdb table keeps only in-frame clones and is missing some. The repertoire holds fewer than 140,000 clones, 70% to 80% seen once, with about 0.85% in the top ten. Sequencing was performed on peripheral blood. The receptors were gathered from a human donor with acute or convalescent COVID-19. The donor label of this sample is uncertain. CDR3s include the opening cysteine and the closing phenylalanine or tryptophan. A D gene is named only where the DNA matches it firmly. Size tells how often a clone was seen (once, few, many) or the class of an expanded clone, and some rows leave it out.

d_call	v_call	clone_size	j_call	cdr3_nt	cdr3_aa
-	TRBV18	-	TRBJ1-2	TGTGCCAGCTCACCACCGTCCCTGGGGCCGCTCTATGGCTACACCTTC	CASSPPSLGPLYGYTF
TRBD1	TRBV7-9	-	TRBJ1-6	TGTGCCAGCAGTCATAACAGGGGGAAGAATTCACCCCTCCACTTT	CASSHNRGKNSPLHF
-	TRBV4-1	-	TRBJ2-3	TGCGCCAGCAGCCAAGAACCGGGACTTCTCACAGATACGCAGTATTTT	CASSQEPGLLTDTQYF
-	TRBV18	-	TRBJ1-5	TGTGCCAGCTCACCGGGACACCCCAATCAGCCCCAGCATTTT	CASSPGHPNQPQHF
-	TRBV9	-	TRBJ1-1	TGTGCCAGCAGCACATTCCCAGGGGTCTCTGAAGCTTTCTTT	CASSTFPGVSEAFF
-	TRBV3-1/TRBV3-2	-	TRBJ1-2	TGTGCCAGCAGCCCCGGACTTAACTATGGCTACACCTTC	CASSPGLNYGYTF
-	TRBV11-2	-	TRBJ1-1	TGTGCCAGCAGCCGGACAGCCTCTTACACTGAAGCTTTCTTT	CASSRTASYTEAFF
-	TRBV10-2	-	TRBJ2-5	TGCGCCAGCAGTGAGGGGGGGGGCCGAGGGACCCAGTACTTC	CASSEGGGRGTQYF
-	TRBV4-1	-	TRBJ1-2	TGCGCCAGCAGCCAAGAGGCCACCAATGACAGCCCGAATGGCTACACCTTC	CASSQEATNDSPNGYTF
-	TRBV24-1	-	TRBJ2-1	TGTGCCACCAGCAAGGGGGGGAACTCCTACAATGAGCAGTTCTTC	CATSKGGNSYNEQFF
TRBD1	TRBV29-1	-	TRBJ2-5	TGCAGCGTTAACAGGGGGGAGACCCAGTACTTC	CSVNRGETQYF
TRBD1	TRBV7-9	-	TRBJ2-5	TGTGCCAGCAGCTCGTGGACAGGGGATTGGGAGACCCAGTACTTC	CASSSWTGDWETQYF
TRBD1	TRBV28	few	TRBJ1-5	TGTGCCAGCAGACAAGCAGGGGGCCGGAGCAATCAGCCCCAGCATTTT	CASRQAGGRSNQPQHF
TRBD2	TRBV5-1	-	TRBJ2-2	TGCGCCAGCAGACAGGGACTAGCGGGGGTGAACACCGGGGAGCTGTTTTTT	CASRQGLAGVNTGELFF
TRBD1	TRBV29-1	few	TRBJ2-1	TGCAGCGTGAGGGACAGAAGCTCCTACAATGAGCAGTTCTTC	CSVRDRSSYNEQFF
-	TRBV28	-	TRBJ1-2	TGTGCCAGCGGAACAGTCCCTAACTATGGCTACACCTTC	CASGTVPNYGYTF
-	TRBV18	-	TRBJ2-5	TGTGCCAGCTCACCGTCCGGGGTCCGTGAGACCCAGTACTTC	CASSPSGVRETQYF
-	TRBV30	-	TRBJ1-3	TGTGCCTGGAGTTTGCTAGCAGGAAACACCATATATTTT	CAWSLLAGNTIYF
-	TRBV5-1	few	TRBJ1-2	TGCGCCAGCAGCTTGGTGACAAGTGGTAACTATGGCTACACCTTC	CASSLVTSGNYGYTF
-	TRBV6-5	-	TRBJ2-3	TGTGCCAGCAGGGACTATATCGGCTCAGATACGCAGTATTTT	CASRDYIGSDTQYF
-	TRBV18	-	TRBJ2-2	TGTGCCAGCTCCCCCGTGGGTGCCAGCGGGTTCGCCGGGGAGCTGTTTTTT	CASSPVGASGFAGELFF
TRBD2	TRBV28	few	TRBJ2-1	TGTGCCAGCAGCTTCCTGACGGGGGGTGTCGGCAATGAGCAGTTCTTC	CASSFLTGGVGNEQFF
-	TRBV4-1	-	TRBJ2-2	TGCGCCAGCAGCCCAGGGGCAGCGAACACCGGGGAGCTGTTTTTT	CASSPGAANTGELFF
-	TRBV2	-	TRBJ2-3	TGTGCCAGCGGACCTGACAGTACAGATACGCAGTATTTT	CASGPDSTDTQYF
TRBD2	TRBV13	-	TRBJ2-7	TGTGCCAGCAGAAAGCGGGGGGCGAAACACGAGCAGTACTTC	CASRKRGAKHEQYF
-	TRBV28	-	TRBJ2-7	TGTGCCAGCTCCCGTTCCCCAGACAACGAGCAGTACTTC	CASSRSPDNEQYF
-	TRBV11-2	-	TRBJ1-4	TGTGCCAGCAGTCTCACGCCCGCGCTCGAGGGTGAAAAACTGTTTTTT	CASSLTPALEGEKLFF
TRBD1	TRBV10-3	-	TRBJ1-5	TGTGCCATCAGTGAGTTTGGGACAGTTGCTAATCAGCCCCAGCATTTT	CAISEFGTVANQPQHF
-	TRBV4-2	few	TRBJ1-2	TGTGCCAGCAGCCATCAGACTACGGAAGTAGCTGGCTACACCTTC	CASSHQTTEVAGYTF
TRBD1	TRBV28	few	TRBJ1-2	TGTGCCAGCAGTTCATCCGGGACAGGAGCTCGTAACTATGGCTACACCTTC	CASSSSGTGARNYGYTF
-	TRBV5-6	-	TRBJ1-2	TGTGCCAGCAGTGAGGGAGGCCAGGGTCGAGGCTACACCTTC	CASSEGGQGRGYTF
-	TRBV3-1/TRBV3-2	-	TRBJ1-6	TGTGCCAGCAAGCCTGGAAGGGGACCCCTCCACTTT	CASKPGRGPLHF
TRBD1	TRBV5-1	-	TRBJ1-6	TGCGCCAGCAGTCGGCGGGACAGGAGGATGAATTCACCCCTCCACTTT	CASSRRDRRMNSPLHF
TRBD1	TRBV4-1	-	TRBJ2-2	TGCGCCAGCAGCCAAGTGACAGGGGGCTGGGTGAACACCGGGGAGCTGTTTTTT	CASSQVTGGWVNTGELFF
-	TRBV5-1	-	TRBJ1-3	TGCGCCAGCAGCCAGCAGGGGAGATCTGGAAACACCATATATTTT	CASSQQGRSGNTIYF
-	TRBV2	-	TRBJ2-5	TGTGCCAGCAGGGGCCCCGGGGTAGAGACCCAGTACTTC	CASRGPGVETQYF
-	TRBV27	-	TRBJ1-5	TGTGCCAGCAGTTTTCGAGAAAATAGCAATCAGCCCCAGCATTTT	CASSFRENSNQPQHF
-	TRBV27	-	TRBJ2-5	TGTGCCAGCAGTTTCGGCAAGGCGGTAGAACACCCGACAGTCATAAAAGAGACCCAGTACTTC	CASSFGKAVEHPTVIKETQYF
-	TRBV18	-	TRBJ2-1	TGTGCCAGCTCACCAGTCGGGGGGCACTACAATGAGCAGTTCTTC	CASSPVGGHYNEQFF
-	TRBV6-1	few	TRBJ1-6	TGTGCCAGCAGTGAAGGAGGAACCAGGGGTGCACCCCTCCACTTT	CASSEGGTRGAPLHF
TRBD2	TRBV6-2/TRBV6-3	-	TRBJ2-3	TGTGCCAGCAGTTACGGGACTAGCGGGGGGGCAGATACGCAGTATTTT	CASSYGTSGGADTQYF
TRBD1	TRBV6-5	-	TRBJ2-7	TGTGCCAGCAGTTACTCGACAGGGGGTGAGAAGCAGTACTTC	CASSYSTGGEKQYF
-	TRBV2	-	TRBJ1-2	TGTGCCAGCAGTGGCACCCCAGGGATCTATGGCTACACCTTC	CASSGTPGIYGYTF
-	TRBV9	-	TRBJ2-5	TGTGCCAGCAGCGCCACAGGGAAAGAGACCCAGTACTTC	CASSATGKETQYF
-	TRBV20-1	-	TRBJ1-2	TGCAGTGCTAGTAAGGACGGAAATAGGGAGGGCTACACCTTC	CSASKDGNREGYTF
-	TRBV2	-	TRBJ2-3	TGTGCCAGCAGAGATCTACAGGGAGCCGATACGCAGTATTTT	CASRDLQGADTQYF
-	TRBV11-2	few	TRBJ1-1	TGTGCCAGCAGCTTAGATTTGGGGCGCAACACTGAAGCTTTCTTT	CASSLDLGRNTEAFF
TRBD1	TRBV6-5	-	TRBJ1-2	TGTGCCAGCAGCCAGGACAGGGTAAACTATGGCTACACCTTC	CASSQDRVNYGYTF